The rows below give T cell receptor beta chains drawn from one sample of a study of blood T cell repertoires in COVID-19. TCRdb's copy holds only in-frame clones and misses some; the assay was immunoSEQ multiplex PCR. The table lists around 150,000 clones, 78% of them singletons. The material sequenced was peripheral blood. The receptor source for this set is a man aged 60 to 69 who had recovered from COVID-19. The CDR3 runs from the conserved cysteine through the conserved F or W. A D gene is named only where the DNA matches it firmly. Some rows mark clone size as missing; the rest say once, few, many or name a class of expanded clone.

>TRBJ1-5|TRBV18|.|.
TGTGCCAGCTCCGGACAGTTTAATCAGCCCCAGCATTTT
CASSGQFNQPQHF
>TRBJ1-2|TRBV6-2/TRBV6-3|.|.
TGTGCCAGCAGTACCGACAGATATGGCTACACCTTC
CASSTDRYGYTF
>TRBJ2-5|TRBV7-2|few|TRBD1
TGTGCCAGCAGCGCCGGGACAGGGCGGGCCGAGACCCAGTACTTC
CASSAGTGRAETQYF
>TRBJ2-7|TRBV3-1/TRBV3-2|.|.
TGTGCCAGCAGCCCCTCGCCAGGGCGTTACGAGCAGTACTTC
CASSPSPGRYEQYF
>TRBJ2-7|TRBV7-2|once|TRBD2
TGTGCCAGCAGCCCGGCTAGCGGGAGGAGCTCCTACGAGCAGTACTTC
CASSPASGRSSYEQYF
>TRBJ2-3|TRBV27|.|.
TGTGCCAGCACCCCAGCGCCCGGGGATACGCAGTATTTT
CASTPAPGDTQYF
>TRBJ1-4|TRBV5-5|.|.
TGTGCCAGCAGCCACATACCAGGTGATGCAGAAAAACTGTTTTTT
CASSHIPGDAEKLFF
>TRBJ1-2|TRBV11-2|.|.
TGTGCCAGCAGCTTAGAATGGGGCGTGGGATATGGCTACACCTTC
CASSLEWGVGYGYTF
>TRBJ1-4|TRBV9|many|.
TGTGCCAGCAGCGTAGAGAGCGGCTTAAATGAAAAACTGTTTTTT
CASSVESGLNEKLFF
>TRBJ1-2|TRBV28|.|TRBD1
TGTGCCAGCATGGTAGACAGGGGGAGCTATGGCTACACCTTC
CASMVDRGSYGYTF
>TRBJ2-7|TRBV27|medium-sized|TRBD1
TGTGCCAGCAGTTTAGGGACAGGGATCTACGAGCAGTACTTC
CASSLGTGIYEQYF
>TRBJ1-5|TRBV7-2|few|.
TGTGCCAGCAGCCTGGAGGCAGGCAATCAGCCCCAGCATTTT
CASSLEAGNQPQHF
>TRBJ2-2|TRBV19|few|TRBD1
TGTGCCAGTAGTAGGGGACAGGTTTTATCCGGGGAGCTGTTTTTT
CASSRGQVLSGELFF
>TRBJ1-6|TRBV5-5|few|TRBD1
TGTGCCAGCAGCTTTCTACAGGGGGCAGAGGTGTCACCCCTCCACTTT
CASSFLQGAEVSPLHF
>TRBJ1-4|TRBV7-3|.|TRBD1
TGTGCCAGCAGCTTAAGAGGGACAGGGTTGACTGAAAAACTGTTTTTT
CASSLRGTGLTEKLFF
>TRBJ1-4|TRBV5-1|.|.
TGCGCCAGCAGCTTGGGGAACGGGGCTAATGAAAAACTGTTTTTT
CASSLGNGANEKLFF
>TRBJ1-3|TRBV4-1|.|.
TGCGCCAGCAGCCGGTCCGACAGCTTCTCTGGAAACACCATATATTTT
CASSRSDSFSGNTIYF
>TRBJ2-3|TRBV30|.|TRBD1
TGTGCCTTTTTGGGACAGGGGTGGGGCACAGATACGCAGTATTTT
CAFLGQGWGTDTQYF
>TRBJ1-3|TRBV3-1/TRBV3-2|.|TRBD1
TGTGCCAGCAGTCTCCACCCTATTGAGGGACAGGGGGCCTCTGGAAACACCATATATTTT
CASSLHPIEGQGASGNTIYF
>TRBJ2-5|TRBV5-4|.|TRBD1
TGTGCCAGCAGTTTGGGACAGGGTATACAAGAGACCCAGTACTTC
CASSLGQGIQETQYF